Each of the 32 T cell receptor beta chains below was sequenced from the same sample in a study of blood T cells in healthy people across ages. Together with a sample-barcoded 5' primer, a J-beta primer mix was included in a second PCR lasting about 7 to 12 cycles. From the 5' RACE reads, TCRdb called clonotypes with MiXCR, one entry per CDR3 protein. There are under 2,000,000 distinct CDR3 sequences in the sample; around 48% occur only once, and 2.1% lies in the top ten. Sequenced material: blood. The origin of the receptors is a woman aged 40-49 years in good health.

Comments on this clonotype: Germline is not matched at one junction end, which may reflect a read error. The gene calls are TRBV4-3 and TRBJ1-2; TRBD1 is a possible D gene (5 bases). The CDR3 extends over 15 amino acids. Germline V lookup: CDR1 LGHNA, CDR2 YSLEER. The CDR3 nucleotides read TGCGCCAGTAGCCAAGCGGTGGGGGGTGGGTATGGCTACACCTTC. It specifies CASSQAVGGGYGYTF.

The V gene is TRBV4-3, the J gene TRBJ1-5; 8 nucleotides agree with TRBD1. This CDR3 is built from 15 residues. The germline V gene has CDR1 LGHNA and CDR2 YSLEER. V was pared by 0 bases and J by 7 bases, with 5 bases of the junction left unmatched. The CDR3 protein is CASSQDRTGQQPQHF. CDR3 sequence (DNA): TGCGCCAGCAGCCAAGATAGGACAGGGCAGCAGCCCCAGCATTTT.

The rearrangement uses TRBV25-1 and TRBJ2-5; D unclear. Trimming stripped 2 bases from V and 5 bases from J, with 12 bases between. The CDR3 sequence is 14 residues long. CDR1 and CDR2 (germline): MGHDK, SYGVNS. This CDR3 is CASSEESHLETQYF. The CDR3 DNA reads TGTGCCAGCAGTGAAGAGAGTCATTTGGAGACCCAGTACTTC.

CDR3 bases: TGTGCCAGCAGCGTAGATGGAGTAGTCGGCACAGATACGCAGTATTTT. It translates to CASSVDGVVGTDTQYF. The chain combines TRBV9 with TRBJ2-3; D is uncertain. V was clipped by 0 bases and J by 1 base, with 12 bases between them. CDR3 length: 16 residues. CDR1 is SGDLS and CDR2 is YYNGEE in the germline V gene. Full variable domain (outside the CDR3, taken from reference TRBV9 and TRBJ2-3): DSGVTQTPKHLITATGQRVTLRCSPRSGDLSVYWYQQSLDQGLQFLIQYYNGEERAKGNILERFSAQQFPDLHSELNLSSLELGDSALYFCASSVDGVVGTDTQYFGPGTRLTVL.

V and J are TRBV24-1 and TRBJ1-5; D not resolved. CDR3 length: 15 amino acids. Per germline, CDR1 KGHDR and CDR2 SFDVKD. Trimming removed 2 bases from V and 3 bases from J, with 10 bases in between. CDR3: CATSDSRRINQPQHF. CDR3 coding DNA: TGTGCCACCAGTGATTCCCGACGGATCAATCAGCCCCAGCATTTT.

V is TRBV7-9 and J is TRBJ1-2; D unclear. Germline V gene lookup returns CDR1 SEHNR and CDR2 FQNEAQ (reference sequence). V was cut by 6 bases and J by 4 bases, with 9 bases left in between. The CDR3 is 12 amino acids. The DNA of the CDR3 is TGTGCCAGCAGTTCGGGGTTCTATGGCTACACCTTC. This codes for CASSSGFYGYTF.

This rearrangement joins TRBV20-1 to TRBJ1-5; TRBD1 matches 8 bases. CDR3 length equals 14 residues. Germline lookup yields CDR1 DFQATT and CDR2 SNEGSKA (reference sequence). Trimming removed 3 bases from V and 7 bases from J; junction bases left unmatched: 8. The CDR3 reads CSARLDRAGQPQHF. The CDR3 DNA follows: TGCAGTGCTAGGCTGGACAGGGCGGGGCAGCCCCAGCATTTT.

This clonotype was counted a few times. The chain employs TRBV6-6 and TRBJ2-1; 8 bases line up with TRBD1. CDR3 length: 17 amino acids. With 5 bases clipped from V and 1 base from J, the junction kept 10 bases outside the gene matches. CDR1 MNHNY and CDR2 SVGAGI come from the germline V gene (reference sequence). The DNA of the CDR3 is TGTGCCAGCAGTAGACCGAGACAGGGGAGTTCCTACAATGAGCAGTTCTTC. As protein: CASSRPRQGSSYNEQFF.

This sequence joins TRBV6-5 and TRBJ2-3, with a tentative D call TRBD1 (6 bases). Germline V gene sequence: CDR1 MNHEY, CDR2 SVGAGI. V lost 2 bases and J 6 bases, leaving 9 bases between the germline ends. CDR3 length: 13 residues. The CDR3 sequence is CASSYAGADTQYF. The CDR3 DNA reads as TGTGCCAGCAGTTACGCAGGGGCGGATACGCAGTATTTT.

V and J are TRBV6-5 and TRBJ2-3; D is unclear. V dropped 2 bases and J dropped 0 bases, with 3 bases sitting between them. The CDR3 consists of 13 residues. CDR1 MNHEY and CDR2 SVGAGI come from the germline V gene. The CDR3 DNA reads as TGTGCCAGCAGTTACATGAGCACAGATACGCAGTATTTT. Translating it yields CASSYMSTDTQYF.

The CDR3 nucleotides read TGTGCCAGCAGCGCCGACAGGGCAGATTGGTATGGCTACACCTTC. This codes for CASSADRADWYGYTF. The rearrangement uses TRBV9 and TRBJ1-2; 7 bases map to TRBD1. The ends lost 3 bases at V and 5 bases at J; junction bases unmatched: 10. There are 15 residues in the CDR3. Germline-derived CDR1 and CDR2 are SGDLS and YYNGEE.

J is TRBJ1-1 and V is TRBV7-2; no definite D call. This CDR3 has 13 amino acids. Trimming left V 0 bases short and J 7 bases short, with 9 bases between. The germline V gene encodes CDR1 SGHTA and CDR2 FQGNSA. CDR3 in amino acids: CASSLAWEGEAFF. The CDR3 nucleotides are TGTGCCAGCAGCTTAGCGTGGGAGGGTGAAGCTTTCTTT. The variable domain in full, with the rest retrieved from reference TRBV7-2 and TRBJ1-1, is GAGVSQSPSNKVTEKGKDVELRCDPISGHTALYWYRQSLGQGLEFLIYFQGNSAPDKSGLPSDRFSAERTGGSVSTLTIQRTQQEDSAVYLCASSLAWEGEAFFGQGTRLTVV.

This clonotype was recorded only once. CDR3 DNA sequence: TGTGCCAGCAGTACTGACGGAATAACCCAGCATTTT. Translating it yields CASSTDGITQHF. V gene TRBV25-1 combines with J gene TRBJ1-5, with no clear D. V was pared by 5 bases and J by 11 bases, with 13 bases between. This CDR3 spans 12 amino acids. Germline V gives CDR1 MGHDK, CDR2 SYGVNS.

This clonotype was seen only a few times. V and J are TRBV18 and TRBJ2-5; no firm D call. This CDR3 has 13 amino acids. Germline V gene lookup returns CDR1 KGHSH and CDR2 LQKENI. V lost 2 bases to trimming and J lost 4 bases, with 8 bases between them. CDR3 DNA: TGTGCCAGCTCACCAGGGCACACAGAGACCCAGTACTTC. This sequence encodes CASSPGHTETQYF.

The gene calls are TRBV7-6 and TRBJ1-1; 7 bases agree with TRBD1. Losses at the gene ends were 0 bases for V and 6 bases for J; bases not matched to a gene: 13. In germline, CDR1 is SGHVS, CDR2 FNYEAQ. The CDR3 is 17 amino acids. CDR3 DNA sequence: TGTGCCAGCAGCTTAGCTGTGGGGGACAGTGGGGCCGCTGAAGCTTTCTTT. Its protein product is CASSLAVGDSGAAEAFF.

The chain is built from TRBV7-9 and TRBJ2-1; 7 bases are a match to TRBD1. This CDR3 has 15 residues. V was pared by 3 bases and J by 5 bases, with 7 bases of the junction left unmatched. Looked up from germline, CDR1 is SEHNR and CDR2 is FQNEAQ (reference sequence). The CDR3 spells CASSFEGAHNNEQFF. The CDR3 nucleotides read TGTGCCAGCAGCTTTGAGGGGGCGCATAACAATGAGCAGTTCTTC.

V gene TRBV29-1 combines with J gene TRBJ2-7; a weak D match, TRBD1 (6 bases). Looked up from germline, CDR1 is SQVTM and CDR2 is ANQGSEA. The CDR3 loop spans 16 amino acids. Deletions cut 0 bases from V and 3 bases from J, with 18 bases between. CDR3 loop: CSVEDRVRDTGYEQYF. The CDR3 coding sequence is TGCAGCGTTGAAGATCGAGTTCGGGACACCGGCTACGAGCAGTACTTC.

This chain links TRBV3-1 with TRBJ2-5, with 7 nucleotides matching TRBD1. Unmatched junction bases numbered 13, after V lost 1 base and J lost 5 bases. The germline CDR1 and CDR2 sequences are LGHDT and YNNKEL (reference sequence). This CDR3 region has 17 residues. The CDR3 is CASSQVGGPRVRETQYF. The CDR3 coding sequence is TGTGCCAGCAGCCAAGTAGGGGGCCCGAGAGTCCGGGAGACCCAGTACTTC.

This chain joins TRBV7-9 and TRBJ2-3; 9 nucleotides agree with TRBD2. The germline gives CDR1 SEHNR, CDR2 FQNEAQ (reference sequence). V was pared by 4 bases and J by 0 bases, with 8 bases of the junction left unmatched. The CDR3 loop spans 17 amino acids. The CDR3 reads CASSSFLAGRSTDTQYF. CDR3 DNA: TGTGCCAGCAGCTCGTTTCTAGCGGGGAGGAGCACAGATACGCAGTATTTT.

The chain uses TRBV29-1 and TRBJ1-2; perhaps TRBD1 as D (5 bases). Trimming removed 5 bases from V and 3 bases from J, with 10 bases in between. The CDR3 length is 12 residues. CDR1 and CDR2 from the germline V gene are SQVTM and ANQGSEA. In nucleotides, the CDR3 is TGCAGCGTTTCCAGGGAGTACTATGGCTACACCTTC. Its protein product is CSVSREYYGYTF.

This clonotype was counted between two and nine times. This sequence joins TRBV29-1 and TRBJ2-7; 7 bases map to TRBD1. The junction had 9 bases not matched to a gene; V was cut back by 0 bases and J by 7 bases. This CDR3 is built from 14 residues. The germline V gene has CDR1 SQVTM and CDR2 ANQGSEA. CDR3 DNA: TGCAGCGTTGAAGAACAGGGGTCCAAGAGGGAGCAGTACTTC. Protein product: CSVEEQGSKREQYF.

The V call is TRBV7-8, the J call TRBJ1-5; D is unresolved. Germline-derived CDR1 and CDR2 are SGHVS and FQNEAQ. With 0 bases removed from V and 6 bases from J, the gap between germline ends came to 12 bases. There are 15 residues in the CDR3. CDR3 loop: CASSLAARGGQPQHF. DNA for the CDR3: TGTGCCAGCAGCTTAGCCGCGCGGGGAGGTCAGCCCCAGCATTTT. Supplemented by reference TRBV7-8 and TRBJ1-5, the full variable domain reads GAGVSQSPRYKVAKRGQDVALRCDPISGHVSLFWYQQALGQGPEFLTYFQNEAQLDKSGLPSDRFFAERPEGSVSTLKIQRTQQEDSAVYLCASSLAARGGQPQHFGDGTRLSIL.

This clonotype was detected only a few times. DNA for the CDR3: TGTGCCAGCAGCTTAGGCGGGAGACCCGTGAAGACCCAGTACTTC. Protein product: CASSLGGRPVKTQYF. The chain couples TRBV7-3 to TRBJ2-5, with 7 bases identical to TRBD2. The CDR3 covers 15 residues. V shed 2 bases, J shed 6 bases, and the junction held 9 bases outside the gene matches. Looked up from germline, CDR1 is SGHTA and CDR2 is FQGTGA.

The rearrangement links TRBV6-1 to TRBJ2-3; D not resolved. Per germline, CDR1 MNHNS and CDR2 SASEGT. Trimming took 6 bases from V and 2 from J, leaving 9 bases between them. This CDR3 has 13 residues. CDR3 sequence reads: CASSLWLTDTQYF. Written as DNA, the CDR3 is TGTGCCAGCAGCCTATGGCTCACAGATACGCAGTATTTT.

This clonotype was detected once. The chain joins TRBV21-1 to TRBJ2-1; TRBD1, the table's D call, was not compared with the DNA. TRBV21-1 is a known pseudogene. The CDR3 is 16 amino acids. This chain's CDR3 is CASSKGGAVLHNEQFF. The CDR3 DNA sequence: TGTGCCAGCAGCAAAGGGGGGGCCGTTCTCCACAATGAGCAGTTCTTC.

Comment on this clonotype: A read error may produce the germline difference seen at one junction end. The rearrangement joins TRBV7-7 to TRBJ2-2; D possibly uses TRBD1 or TRBD2 (6 bases each). This CDR3 spans 14 amino acids. The germline V gene has CDR1 SSHAT and CDR2 FNYEAQ (reference sequence). The CDR3 DNA is TGTGCTAGCAGCTTAATACAGGGAGGTGGGGAGCTGTTTTTT. This gives the protein CASSLIQGGGELFF.

This clonotype has more than one count but fewer than ten. The chain has TRBV7-2 and TRBJ2-7; 9 positions agree with TRBD2. The J call may be faulty, since TRBJ2-5 better matches the DNA end. This CDR3 has 18 residues. The V gene's germline CDR1 is SGHTA and CDR2 FQGNSA. The CDR3 region is CASSSTPSASGALGTQYF. In nucleotides, the CDR3 is TGTGCCAGCAGCTCCACACCTTCGGCTAGCGGGGCCCTGGGGACCCAGTACTTC.

The chain has TRBV6-5 and TRBJ2-3, with 7 bases aligning to TRBD1. Germline-derived CDR1 and CDR2 are MNHEY and SVGAGI. J lost 0 bases, V lost 4 bases, and 7 bases had no gene match. The CDR3 is 16 residues long. The CDR3 region has the DNA TGTGCCAGCAGTTCATGGACAGGCACTAGCACAGATACGCAGTATTTT. This encodes CASSSWTGTSTDTQYF.

This clonotype was recorded a few times. The V and J genes are TRBV3-1 and TRBJ2-5; no clear D gene. Germline V gene data show CDR1 as LGHDT and CDR2 as YNNKEL (reference sequence). The CDR3 contains 12 residues. V lost 2 bases to trimming and J lost 4 bases, with 5 bases between them. This chain's CDR3 is CASSQLPETQYF. The CDR3 DNA is TGTGCCAGCAGCCAACTTCCAGAGACCCAGTACTTC.

The V call is TRBV20-1, the J call TRBJ2-2; D remains unclear. The V gene lost 6 bases and the J gene lost 3 bases, with 11 bases spanning the gap. Germline-derived CDR1 and CDR2 are DFQATT and SNEGSKA (reference sequence). The CDR3 length is 13 residues. The CDR3 nucleotides read TGCAGTGCCCAGGACCGATACACCGGGGAGCTGTTTTTT. Its translation: CSAQDRYTGELFF.

This rearrangement joins TRBV20-1 to TRBJ2-5, with a tentative D call TRBD2 (6 bases). Germline V gene lookup returns CDR1 DFQATT and CDR2 SNEGSKA (reference sequence). V lost 2 bases and J 2 bases, leaving 15 bases between the germline ends. This CDR3 contains 15 residues. The chain's CDR3 is CSARMVLALQETQYF. The CDR3 nucleotides read TGCAGTGCTAGAATGGTACTAGCCCTTCAAGAGACCCAGTACTTC.

The chain employs TRBV20-1 and TRBJ1-6; TRBD1 matches 9 bases. The V gene end was trimmed by 0 bases and the J gene end by 4 bases; junction bases not matched to a gene: 4. The germline V gene encodes CDR1 DFQATT and CDR2 SNEGSKA (reference sequence). CDR3 size: 16 residues. This CDR3 is CSAREAQGAYNSPLHF. The DNA for the CDR3 is TGCAGTGCTAGAGAGGCACAGGGGGCTTATAATTCACCCCTCCACTTT.